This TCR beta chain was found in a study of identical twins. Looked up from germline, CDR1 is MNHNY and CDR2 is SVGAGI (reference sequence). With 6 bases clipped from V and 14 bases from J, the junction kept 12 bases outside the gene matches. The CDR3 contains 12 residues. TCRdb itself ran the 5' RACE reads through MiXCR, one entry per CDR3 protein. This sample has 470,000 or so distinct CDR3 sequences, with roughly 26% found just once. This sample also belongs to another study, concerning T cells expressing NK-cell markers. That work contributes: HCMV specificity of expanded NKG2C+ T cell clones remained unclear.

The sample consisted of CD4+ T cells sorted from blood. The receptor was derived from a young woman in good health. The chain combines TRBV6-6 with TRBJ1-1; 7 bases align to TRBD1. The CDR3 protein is CASRPEGALGFF. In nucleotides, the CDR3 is TGTGCCAGCAGGCCGGAGGGGGCGCTTGGCTTCTTT.